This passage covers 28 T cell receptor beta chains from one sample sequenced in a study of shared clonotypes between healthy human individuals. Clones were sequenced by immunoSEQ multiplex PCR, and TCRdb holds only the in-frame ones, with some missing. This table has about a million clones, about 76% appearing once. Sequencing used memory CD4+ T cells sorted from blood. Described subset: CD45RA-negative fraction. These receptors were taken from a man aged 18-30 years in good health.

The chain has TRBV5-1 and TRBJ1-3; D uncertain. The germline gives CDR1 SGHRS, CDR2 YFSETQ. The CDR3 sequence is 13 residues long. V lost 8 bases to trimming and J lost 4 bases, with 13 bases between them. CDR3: CASTSLAGNTIYF. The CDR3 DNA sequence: TGCGCCAGTACGTCTCTGGCGGGAAACACCATATATTTT.

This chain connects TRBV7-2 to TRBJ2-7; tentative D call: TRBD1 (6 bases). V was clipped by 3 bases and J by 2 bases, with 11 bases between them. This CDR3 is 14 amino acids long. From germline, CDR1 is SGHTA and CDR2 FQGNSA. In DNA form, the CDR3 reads TGTGCCAGCAGCTTTGCCAGGGGCCCCTACGAGCAGTACTTC. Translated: CASSFARGPYEQYF.

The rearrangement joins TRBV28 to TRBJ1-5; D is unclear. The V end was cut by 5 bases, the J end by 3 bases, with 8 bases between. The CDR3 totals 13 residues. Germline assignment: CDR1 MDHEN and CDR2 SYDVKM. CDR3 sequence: CASSRPYNQPQHF. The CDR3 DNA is TGTGCCAGCAGTCGGCCCTACAATCAGCCCCAGCATTTT.

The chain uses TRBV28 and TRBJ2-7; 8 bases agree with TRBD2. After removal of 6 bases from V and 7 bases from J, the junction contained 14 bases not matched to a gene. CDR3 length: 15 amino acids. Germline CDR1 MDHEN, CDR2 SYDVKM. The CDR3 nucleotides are TGTGCCAGCAGACCGGCGACTAGCGCCAAAGGTGAGCAGTACTTC. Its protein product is CASRPATSAKGEQYF.

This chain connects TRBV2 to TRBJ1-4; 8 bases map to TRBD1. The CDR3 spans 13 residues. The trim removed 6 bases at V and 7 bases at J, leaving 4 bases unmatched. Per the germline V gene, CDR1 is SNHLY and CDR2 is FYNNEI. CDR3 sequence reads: CASRDRAGEKLFF. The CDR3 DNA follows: TGTGCCAGCAGGGACAGGGCGGGTGAAAAACTGTTTTTT.

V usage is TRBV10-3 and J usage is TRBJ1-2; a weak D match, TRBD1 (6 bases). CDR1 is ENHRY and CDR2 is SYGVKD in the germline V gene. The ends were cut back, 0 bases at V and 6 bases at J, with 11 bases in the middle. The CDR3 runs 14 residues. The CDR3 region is CAISESTGRDGYTF. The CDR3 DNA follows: TGTGCCATCAGTGAGTCAACAGGGAGGGATGGCTACACCTTC.

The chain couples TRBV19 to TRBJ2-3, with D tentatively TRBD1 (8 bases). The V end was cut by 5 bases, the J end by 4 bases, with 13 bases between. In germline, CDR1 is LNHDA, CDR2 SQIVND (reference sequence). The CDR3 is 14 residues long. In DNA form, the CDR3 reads TGTGCCAGTAGTCCAACAGGGGGGGCAGATACGCAGTATTTT. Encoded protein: CASSPTGGADTQYF.

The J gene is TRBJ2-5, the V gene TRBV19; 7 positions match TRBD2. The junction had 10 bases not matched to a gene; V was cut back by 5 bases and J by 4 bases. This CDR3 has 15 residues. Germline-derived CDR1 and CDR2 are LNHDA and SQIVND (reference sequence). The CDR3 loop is CASSPSGGLVETQYF. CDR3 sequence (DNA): TGTGCCAGTAGTCCCTCGGGGGGATTAGTAGAGACCCAGTACTTC.

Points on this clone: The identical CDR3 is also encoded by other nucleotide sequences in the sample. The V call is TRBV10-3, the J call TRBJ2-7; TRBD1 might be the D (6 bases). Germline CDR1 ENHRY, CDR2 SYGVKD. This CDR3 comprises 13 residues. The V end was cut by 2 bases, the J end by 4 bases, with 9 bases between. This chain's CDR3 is CAISEAGAYEQYF. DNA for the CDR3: TGTGCCATCAGTGAGGCAGGGGCGTACGAGCAGTACTTC.

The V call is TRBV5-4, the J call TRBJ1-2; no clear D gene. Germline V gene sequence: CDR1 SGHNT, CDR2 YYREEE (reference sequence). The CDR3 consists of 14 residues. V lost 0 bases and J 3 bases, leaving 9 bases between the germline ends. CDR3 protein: CASSLAGTYYGYTF. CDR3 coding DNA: TGTGCCAGCAGCTTGGCCGGAACTTACTATGGCTACACCTTC.

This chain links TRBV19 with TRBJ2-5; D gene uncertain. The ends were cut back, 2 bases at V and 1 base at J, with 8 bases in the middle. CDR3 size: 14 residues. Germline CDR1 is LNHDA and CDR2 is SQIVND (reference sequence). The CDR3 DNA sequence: TGTGCCAGTAGTATATTGGTCGGCCAAGAGACCCAGTACTTC. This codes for CASSILVGQETQYF.

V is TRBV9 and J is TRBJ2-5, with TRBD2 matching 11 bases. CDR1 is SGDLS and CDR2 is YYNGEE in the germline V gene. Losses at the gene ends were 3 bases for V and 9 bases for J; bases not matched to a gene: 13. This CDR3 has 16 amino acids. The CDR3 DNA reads TGTGCCAGCAGCGAATGGACTAGCGGGCCCCGAACGGCCCAGTACTTC. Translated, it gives CASSEWTSGPRTAQYF.

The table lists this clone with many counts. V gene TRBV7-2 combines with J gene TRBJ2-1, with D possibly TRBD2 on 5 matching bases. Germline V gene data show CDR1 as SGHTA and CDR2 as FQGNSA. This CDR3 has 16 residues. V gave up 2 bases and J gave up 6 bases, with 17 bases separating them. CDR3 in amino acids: CASSLIVGAGTNEQFF. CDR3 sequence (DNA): TGTGCCAGCAGCTTAATCGTGGGAGCTGGAACCAATGAGCAGTTCTTC. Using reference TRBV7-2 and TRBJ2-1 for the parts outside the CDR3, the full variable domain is GAGVSQSPSNKVTEKGKDVELRCDPISGHTALYWYRQSLGQGLEFLIYFQGNSAPDKSGLPSDRFSAERTGGSVSTLTIQRTQQEDSAVYLCASSLIVGAGTNEQFFGPGTRLTVL.

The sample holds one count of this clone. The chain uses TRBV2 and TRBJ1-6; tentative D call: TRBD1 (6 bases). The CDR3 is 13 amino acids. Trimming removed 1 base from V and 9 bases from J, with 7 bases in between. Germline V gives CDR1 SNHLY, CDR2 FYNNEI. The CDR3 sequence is CASSEVQGSPLHF. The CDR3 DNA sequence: TGTGCCAGCAGTGAAGTACAGGGTTCACCCCTCCACTTT.

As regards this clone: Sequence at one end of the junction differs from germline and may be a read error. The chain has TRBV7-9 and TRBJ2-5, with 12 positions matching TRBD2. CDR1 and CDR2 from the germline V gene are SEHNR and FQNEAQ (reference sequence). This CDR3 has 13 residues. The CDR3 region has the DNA TGTGCCAGCAGCCTAGCGGGGGGGCCGGTCCAGTACTTC. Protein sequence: CASSLAGGPVQYF.

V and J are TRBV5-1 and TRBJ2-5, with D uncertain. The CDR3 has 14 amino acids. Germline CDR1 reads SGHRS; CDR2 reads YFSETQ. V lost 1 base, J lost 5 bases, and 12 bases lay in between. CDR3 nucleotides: TGCGCCAGCAGCTTGATTTCTACAGCCGAGACCCAGTACTTC. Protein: CASSLISTAETQYF. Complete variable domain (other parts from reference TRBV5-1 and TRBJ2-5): KAGVTQTPRYLIKTRGQQVTLSCSPISGHRSVSWYQQTPGQGLQFLFEYFSETQRNKGNFPGRFSGRQFSNSRSEMNVSTLELGDSALYLCASSLISTAETQYFGPGTRLLVL.

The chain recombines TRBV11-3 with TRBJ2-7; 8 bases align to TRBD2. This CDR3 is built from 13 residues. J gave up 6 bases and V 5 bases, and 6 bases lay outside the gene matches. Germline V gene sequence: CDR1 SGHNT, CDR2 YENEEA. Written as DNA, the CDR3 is TGTGCCAGCAGCCCGGGGGGGGAATTCGAGCAGTACTTC. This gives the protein CASSPGGEFEQYF.

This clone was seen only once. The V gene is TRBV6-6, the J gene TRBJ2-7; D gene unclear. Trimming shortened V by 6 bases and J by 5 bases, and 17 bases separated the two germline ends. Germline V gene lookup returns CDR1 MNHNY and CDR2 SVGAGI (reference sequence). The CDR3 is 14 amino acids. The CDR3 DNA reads TGTGCCAGCAGGAAGGACGGTGGGTCTGACGAGCAGTACTTC. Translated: CASRKDGGSDEQYF.

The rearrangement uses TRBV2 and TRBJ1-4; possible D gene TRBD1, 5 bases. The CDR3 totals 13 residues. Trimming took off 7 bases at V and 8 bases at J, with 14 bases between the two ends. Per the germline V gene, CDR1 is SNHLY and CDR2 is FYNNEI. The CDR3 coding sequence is TGTGCCAGCACCCTGCTCGACAGAGAAAAACTGTTTTTT. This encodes CASTLLDREKLFF.

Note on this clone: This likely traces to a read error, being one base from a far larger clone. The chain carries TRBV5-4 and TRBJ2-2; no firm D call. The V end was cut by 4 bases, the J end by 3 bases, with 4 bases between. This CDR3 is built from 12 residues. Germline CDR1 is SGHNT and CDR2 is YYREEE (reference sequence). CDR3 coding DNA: TGTGCCAGCAGCGGTGACACCGGGGAGCTGTTTTTT. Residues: CASSGDTGELFF.

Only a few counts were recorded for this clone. CDR3 loop: CASSIGRAPGYTF. The CDR3 coding sequence is TGTGCCAGTAGTATAGGCAGGGCCCCCGGCTACACCTTC. The chain has TRBV19 and TRBJ1-2; a weak D match, TRBD1 (5 bases). This CDR3 contains 13 residues. Germline CDR1 LNHDA, CDR2 SQIVND (reference sequence). The V end was cut by 1 base, the J end by 8 bases, with 11 bases between.

DNA of the CDR3: TGTGCCAGCAGTTTTGCGGGTTTCGATCAGCCCCAGCATTTT. This codes for CASSFAGFDQPQHF. The genes are TRBV28 and TRBJ1-5; no firm D call. The germline gives CDR1 MDHEN, CDR2 SYDVKM. Trimming cost V 3 bases and J 5 bases, with 11 bases left between them. The CDR3 runs 14 residues.

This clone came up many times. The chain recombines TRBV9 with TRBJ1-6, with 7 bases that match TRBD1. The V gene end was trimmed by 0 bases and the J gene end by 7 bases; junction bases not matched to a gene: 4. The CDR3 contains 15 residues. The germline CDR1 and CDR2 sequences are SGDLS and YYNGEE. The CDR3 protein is CASSVADRENSPLHF. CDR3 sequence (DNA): TGTGCCAGCAGCGTAGCTGACAGGGAGAATTCACCCCTCCACTTT.

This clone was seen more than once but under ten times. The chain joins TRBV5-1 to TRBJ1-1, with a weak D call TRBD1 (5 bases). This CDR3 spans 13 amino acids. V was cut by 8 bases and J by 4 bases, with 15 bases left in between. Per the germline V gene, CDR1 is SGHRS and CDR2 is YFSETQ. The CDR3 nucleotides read TGCGCCAGTCGAGACCAGGGTCTCACTGAAGCTTTCTTT. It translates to CASRDQGLTEAFF.

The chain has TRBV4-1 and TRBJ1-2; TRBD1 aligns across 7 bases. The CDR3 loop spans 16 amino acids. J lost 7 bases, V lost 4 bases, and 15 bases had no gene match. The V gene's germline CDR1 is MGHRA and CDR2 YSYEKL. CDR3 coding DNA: TGCGCCAGCAGCCTAACTACAGGGGTCCCCGCCTTTGGCTACACCTTC. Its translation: CASSLTTGVPAFGYTF.

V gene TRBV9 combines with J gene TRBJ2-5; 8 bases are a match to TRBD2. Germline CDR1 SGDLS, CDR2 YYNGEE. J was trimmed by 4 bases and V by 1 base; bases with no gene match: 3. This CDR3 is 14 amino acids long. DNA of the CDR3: TGTGCCAGCAGCGTAAGGAGCGGGAGAGAGACCCAGTACTTC. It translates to CASSVRSGRETQYF.

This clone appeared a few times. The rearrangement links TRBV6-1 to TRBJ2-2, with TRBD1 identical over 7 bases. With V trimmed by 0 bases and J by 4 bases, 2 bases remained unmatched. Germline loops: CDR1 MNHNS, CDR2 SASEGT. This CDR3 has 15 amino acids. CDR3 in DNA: TGTGCCAGCAGTGAAGCTTCAGGGGGCACCGGGGAGCTGTTTTTT. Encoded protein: CASSEASGGTGELFF.

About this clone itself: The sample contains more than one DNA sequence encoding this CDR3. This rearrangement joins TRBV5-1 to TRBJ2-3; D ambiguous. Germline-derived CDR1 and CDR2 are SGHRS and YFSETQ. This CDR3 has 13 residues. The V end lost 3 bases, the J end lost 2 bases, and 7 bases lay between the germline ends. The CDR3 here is CASSSRDTDTQYF. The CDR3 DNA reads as TGCGCCAGCAGCTCCAGAGACACAGATACGCAGTATTTT.